One sample yielded the 9 T cell receptor beta chains listed below, sequenced in a study of blood T cell repertoires in COVID-19. TCRdb's table, derived via immunoSEQ multiplex PCR, lists solely in-frame clones and lacks some. The profile covers hundreds of thousands of clones, with about 89% appearing a single time and approximately 3% taken by the ten largest. Sample: peripheral blood. These receptors were collected from a woman between 25 and 40 years old with COVID-19, enrolled during active disease.

CDR3 protein: CASSQEAGTRGGSVYF. The CDR3 coding sequence is TGCGCCAGCAGCCAAGAAGCAGGGACCAGAGGGGGATCCGTGTATTTT. The chain carries TRBV4-3 and TRBJ2-3, with a weak D call TRBD1 (6 bases). Per germline, CDR1 LGHNA and CDR2 YSLEER. The CDR3 has 16 amino acids. Trimming pared 0 bases from V and 14 bases from J, leaving 24 bases between.

V gene TRBV9 combines with J gene TRBJ2-7; 10 positions agree with TRBD2. CDR1 is SGDLS and CDR2 is YYNGEE in the germline V gene. V was pared by 4 bases and J by 3 bases, with 7 bases of the junction left unmatched. The length of the CDR3 is 15 residues. The CDR3 bases are TGTGCCAGCAGCCCCCGGACTAGCGGCCGCTACGAGCAGTACTTC. Protein: CASSPRTSGRYEQYF. Variable domain in full (rest from reference TRBV9 and TRBJ2-7): DSGVTQTPKHLITATGQRVTLRCSPRSGDLSVYWYQQSLDQGLQFLIQYYNGEERAKGNILERFSAQQFPDLHSELNLSSLELGDSALYFCASSPRTSGRYEQYFGPGTRLTVT.

The chain has TRBV30 and TRBJ2-3; 7 nucleotides align to TRBD1. This CDR3 region has 14 residues. Trimming removed 5 bases from V and 2 bases from J; junction bases left unmatched: 7. Germline values: CDR1 GTSNPN, CDR2 SVGIG (reference sequence). The CDR3 region has the DNA TGTGCCTGGGACCCCAGGGGGTACACAGATACGCAGTATTTT. This sequence encodes CAWDPRGYTDTQYF.

The V call is TRBV27, the J call TRBJ2-2; D not certain. This CDR3 has 12 residues. V was shortened by 2 bases and J by 6 bases, with 4 bases between the two germline ends. Germline V lookup: CDR1 MNHEY, CDR2 SMNVEV (reference sequence). CDR3 sequence: CASSLVAGELFF. DNA for the CDR3: TGTGCCAGCAGTTTAGTCGCCGGGGAGCTGTTTTTT.

The chain employs TRBV7-2 and TRBJ1-1; the match to TRBD1 covers 9 bases. This CDR3 has 14 amino acids. Per germline, CDR1 SGHTA and CDR2 FQGNSA. Losses at the gene ends were 3 bases for V and 3 bases for J; bases not matched to a gene: 2. CDR3 sequence (DNA): TGTGCCAGCAGCTTTCGGACAGGGGACACTGAAGCTTTCTTT. Its translation is CASSFRTGDTEAFF. The complete variable domain, with remaining parts taken from reference TRBV7-2 and TRBJ1-1, reads GAGVSQSPSNKVTEKGKDVELRCDPISGHTALYWYRQSLGQGLEFLIYFQGNSAPDKSGLPSDRFSAERTGGSVSTLTIQRTQQEDSAVYLCASSFRTGDTEAFFGQGTRLTVV.

The chain links TRBV6-2 or TRBV6-3 to TRBJ2-7; a possible D gene is TRBD2 (5 bases). The germline CDR1 and CDR2 sequences are MNHEY and SVGEGT. This CDR3 is 15 amino acids long. The V gene lost 5 bases and the J gene lost 6 bases, with 20 bases spanning the gap. The CDR3 protein is CASSPYRRSVGEQYF. In DNA form, the CDR3 reads TGTGCCAGCAGTCCCTACCGACGTAGCGTCGGCGAGCAGTACTTC.

This chain links TRBV18 with TRBJ2-1, with TRBD1 as a possible D gene (6 bases). This CDR3 has 12 residues. Trimming removed 0 bases from V and 9 bases from J, with 6 bases in between. Germline V CDR1 and CDR2: KGHSH, LQKENI. The CDR3: CASSPPTGEQFF. DNA of the CDR3: TGTGCCAGCTCACCACCGACAGGTGAGCAGTTCTTC.

The V call is TRBV10-3, the J call TRBJ1-1; D may be TRBD1 (5 bases). There are 16 residues in the CDR3. V shed 5 bases and J shed 3 bases, with 19 bases lying between them. The germline V gene encodes CDR1 ENHRY and CDR2 SYGVKD. The chain's CDR3 is CAISTPGRGSDTEAFF. The DNA of the CDR3 is TGTGCCATCAGTACTCCCGGCCGGGGGTCGGACACTGAAGCTTTCTTT.

The chain has TRBV19 and TRBJ1-5, with TRBD1 identical over 9 bases. V shed 3 bases and J 7 bases; nucleotides not matched to a gene: 4. Germline-derived CDR1 and CDR2 are LNHDA and SQIVND (reference sequence). The CDR3 consists of 14 residues. The CDR3 DNA is TGTGCCAGTAGTATCCGACAGGGGGTACAGCCCCAGCATTTT. Translating it yields CASSIRQGVQPQHF.